One sample yielded the 19 T cell receptor beta chains listed below, sequenced in a study of cytomegalovirus exposure and HLA in healthy donors. TCRdb keeps only in-frame clones here, not all; method: immunoSEQ multiplex PCR. The table lists 150,000 to 200,000 clones, around nine tenths of them singletons, with around 10% in the top ten. The sample consisted of PBMCs. These receptors were taken from a woman aged 18-29 years in good health and CMV-seropositive.

V is TRBV9 and J is TRBJ1-2, with TRBD1 matching 8 bases. V shed 4 bases, J shed 4 bases, and the junction held 6 bases outside the gene matches. The CDR3 runs 14 residues. Looked up from germline, CDR1 is SGDLS and CDR2 is YYNGEE. The chain's CDR3 is CASSTQGGFYGYTF. CDR3 nucleotide sequence: TGTGCCAGCAGCACACAGGGGGGGTTCTATGGCTACACCTTC. Drawing the rest from reference TRBV9 and TRBJ1-2, the complete variable domain is DSGVTQTPKHLITATGQRVTLRCSPRSGDLSVYWYQQSLDQGLQFLIQYYNGEERAKGNILERFSAQQFPDLHSELNLSSLELGDSALYFCASSTQGGFYGYTFGSGTRLTVV.

The V and J genes are TRBV6-1 and TRBJ1-1; weak D call: TRBD1 (5 bases). This CDR3 spans 13 amino acids. Germline V gene lookup returns CDR1 MNHNS and CDR2 SASEGT. V was cut by 3 bases and J by 7 bases, with 12 bases left in between. CDR3 sequence (DNA): TGTGCCAGCAGTGATAGCCGGGGGGTTGAAGCTTTCTTT. Translation gives CASSDSRGVEAFF.

In regard to this clone: One junction end disagrees with the germline gene, perhaps due to a read error. The V gene is TRBV5-1, the J gene TRBJ1-2; no reliable D call. There are 15 residues in the CDR3. Germline CDR1 SGHRS, CDR2 YFSETQ. The chain's CDR3 is CASSFGLTATYSYTF. The CDR3 DNA reads TGCGCCAGCAGCTTCGGCCTAACAGCCACCTATAGCTACACCTTC.

The rearrangement uses TRBV18 and TRBJ2-3, with D possibly matching TRBD2 (6 bases). This CDR3 is built from 15 residues. Germline CDR1 is KGHSH and CDR2 is LQKENI. V was cut by 3 bases and J by 6 bases, with 16 bases left in between. The CDR3 reads CASSPGTGEVDTQYF. CDR3 sequence (DNA): TGTGCCAGCTCACCCGGGACGGGAGAGGTGGATACGCAGTATTTT.

This clone occurred a few times. CDR3: CASSLTQGLTDTQYF. The CDR3, as DNA: TGTGCCAGCAGCTTAACACAGGGGTTAACAGATACGCAGTATTTT. The chain has TRBV7-6 and TRBJ2-3, with TRBD1 identical over 7 bases. The V gene end was trimmed by 2 bases and the J gene end by 3 bases; junction bases not matched to a gene: 5. Germline V CDR1 and CDR2: SGHVS, FNYEAQ. The CDR3 has 15 residues.

The chain recombines TRBV6-5 with TRBJ1-2; TRBD1 agrees at 11 bases. Germline V gene lookup returns CDR1 MNHEY and CDR2 SVGAGI. The CDR3 sequence is 16 residues long. Trimming cost V 2 bases and J 4 bases; bases outside gene matches: 6. The CDR3 coding sequence is TGTGCCAGCAGTTACACAGGACAGGGGGCGGGCTATGGCTACACCTTC. As protein: CASSYTGQGAGYGYTF.

This chain connects TRBV30 to TRBJ1-1, with D hard to call. The germline gives CDR1 GTSNPN, CDR2 SVGIG (reference sequence). This CDR3 comprises 13 residues. Between the trimmed V and J ends, which lost 4 bases and 0 bases, there was a span of 9 bases. This CDR3 is CAWTEGMNTEAFF. Written as DNA, the CDR3 is TGTGCCTGGACGGAGGGAATGAACACTGAAGCTTTCTTT. The full variable domain, completed using reference TRBV30 and TRBJ1-1, is SQTIHQWPATLVQPVGSPLSLECTVEGTSNPNLYWYRQAAGRGLQLLFYSVGIGQISSEVPQNLSASRPQDRQFILSSKKLLLSDSGFYLCAWTEGMNTEAFFGQGTRLTVV.

The chain links TRBV5-1 to TRBJ2-6; perhaps TRBD1 as D (6 bases). Germline V gives CDR1 SGHRS, CDR2 YFSETQ. The V end lost 0 bases, the J end lost 3 bases, and 13 bases lay between the germline ends. This CDR3 contains 17 residues. In nucleotides, the CDR3 is TGCGCCAGCAGCTTGGAACTACAGGGTGGTGGGGCCAACGTCCTGACTTTC. Translating gives CASSLELQGGGANVLTF.

The rearrangement joins TRBV6-1 to TRBJ2-5; perhaps TRBD1 as D (6 bases). Germline values: CDR1 MNHNS, CDR2 SASEGT. The V and J ends lost 6 bases and 5 bases respectively, with 13 bases between them. This CDR3 contains 13 residues. In DNA form, the CDR3 reads TGTGCCAGCAGGAAACAGGGATGGGAGACCCAGTACTTC. Translating gives CASRKQGWETQYF.

This clone appeared once. V gene TRBV27 combines with J gene TRBJ2-3; 8 nucleotides match TRBD2. CDR3 length: 16 amino acids. Germline V gene sequence: CDR1 MNHEY, CDR2 SMNVEV (reference sequence). After removal of 6 bases from V and 2 bases from J, the junction contained 10 bases not matched to a gene. Written as DNA, the CDR3 is TGTGCCAGCAGAAGGGCCGGGAGGGGGAACACAGATACGCAGTATTTT. It yields the protein CASRRAGRGNTDTQYF.

V and J are TRBV11-2 and TRBJ1-5; D gene ambiguous. The CDR3 length is 13 residues. Trimming took off 3 bases at V and 4 bases at J, with 7 bases between the two ends. Per germline, CDR1 SGHAT and CDR2 FQNNGV. The CDR3 protein is CASSLSSNQPQHF. Here the CDR3 DNA reads TGTGCCAGCAGCTTGAGCTCGAATCAGCCCCAGCATTTT.

The CDR3 DNA is TGTGCCAGCAGTGGCGACATCCGCATCTACAATGAGCAGTTCTTC. The encoded protein is CASSGDIRIYNEQFF. The chain recombines TRBV2 with TRBJ2-1; D is uncertain. The V gene's germline CDR1 is SNHLY and CDR2 FYNNEI. V gave up 4 bases and J gave up 3 bases, with 13 bases separating them. The CDR3 length is 15 residues.

The gene calls are TRBV6-1 and TRBJ2-1; 8 bases align to TRBD1. V was pared by 4 bases and J by 14 bases, with 4 bases of the junction left unmatched. The CDR3 is 11 residues long. The germline V gene encodes CDR1 MNHNS and CDR2 SASEGT. CDR3 bases: TGTGCCAGCAGTGTGGGACAGGCGAAGTTCTTC. This encodes CASSVGQAKFF.

V usage is TRBV11-3 and J usage is TRBJ2-1; D is unclear. Trimming stripped 1 base from V and 6 bases from J, with 7 bases between. This CDR3 is 13 amino acids long. Germline CDR1 is SGHNT and CDR2 is YENEEA. In DNA, the CDR3 is TGTGCCAGCAGCTTAGGTCGTCTCAATGAGCAGTTCTTC. Protein: CASSLGRLNEQFF.

The sample holds many counts of this clone. The chain uses TRBV6-1 and TRBJ2-5; 8 bases are shared with TRBD1. CDR3 length: 14 residues. From germline, CDR1 is MNHNS and CDR2 SASEGT. Trimming cost V 1 base and J 5 bases; bases outside gene matches: 3. CDR3 in amino acids: CASSEGQGAETQYF. DNA of the CDR3: TGTGCCAGCAGTGAAGGGCAGGGGGCGGAGACCCAGTACTTC.

This clone has only a few counts. CDR3 nucleotides: TGCGCCAGCACCTCTTCGGCTAGCGGGAGTATCGGCGAGCAGTACTTC. Its translation: CASTSSASGSIGEQYF. The V call is TRBV10-1, the J call TRBJ2-7; 10 bases are a match to TRBD2. V gave up 7 bases and J gave up 6 bases; unmatched junction bases: 15. CDR1 and CDR2 from the germline V gene are WNHNN and SYGVQD (reference sequence). This CDR3 spans 16 amino acids.

V gene TRBV9 combines with J gene TRBJ2-1; D call uncertain. This CDR3 has 14 amino acids. Germline loops: CDR1 SGDLS, CDR2 YYNGEE. V shed 0 bases and J shed 4 bases, with 8 bases lying between them. In DNA form, the CDR3 reads TGTGCCAGCAGCGTAGGGGCAGTATACAATGAGCAGTTCTTC. This encodes CASSVGAVYNEQFF.

As DNA, the CDR3 is TGTGCCAGCATTCAGGACAGGAGCTCCTACGAGCAGTACTTC. Its protein is CASIQDRSSYEQYF. The genes are TRBV6-5 and TRBJ2-7; 7 bases align to TRBD1. The germline gives CDR1 MNHEY, CDR2 SVGAGI. The CDR3 is 14 amino acids. The trim removed 7 bases at V and 0 bases at J, leaving 6 bases unmatched.

The chain joins TRBV10-3 to TRBJ2-1, with TRBD2 matching 9 bases. V lost 3 bases, J lost 3 bases, and 6 bases stayed unmatched. The CDR3 is made up of 16 amino acids. Germline V lookup: CDR1 ENHRY, CDR2 SYGVKD. The CDR3 is CAISDILAGRYNEQFF. In DNA, the CDR3 is TGTGCCATCAGTGACATTCTAGCGGGGCGCTACAATGAGCAGTTCTTC.